These 8 T cell receptor beta chains originate from one sample sequenced in a study of cytomegalovirus exposure and HLA in healthy donors. Researchers ran the PCR with 60 Vbeta and 13 Jbeta primers. Assay: immunoSEQ multiplex PCR; the TCRdb copy retains only in-frame clones and omits some. The repertoire includes 65,000 or so clones, 55% to 65% of them detected once, and about 3% sits in the top ten. The sequenced sample consisted of PBMCs. Receptors were obtained from a man between 25 and 39 years old in good health and CMV-seronegative.

The chain uses TRBV6-5 and TRBJ2-7, with 8 bases fitting TRBD1. CDR3 length equals 15 residues. CDR1 MNHEY and CDR2 SVGAGI come from the germline V gene. The ends lost 5 bases at V and 2 bases at J; junction bases unmatched: 8. DNA of the CDR3: TGTGCCAGCAGTCCAGAGACAGGGGTGGCCTACGAGCAGTACTTC. This sequence encodes CASSPETGVAYEQYF.

The V gene is TRBV5-4, the J gene TRBJ2-4; 7 bases line up with TRBD2. In germline, CDR1 is SGHNT, CDR2 YYREEE (reference sequence). The length of the CDR3 is 17 residues. V shed 4 bases and J 1 base; nucleotides not matched to a gene: 11. CDR3 amino acids: CASSLAGGGIAKNIQYF. CDR3 DNA: TGTGCCAGCAGCCTGGCTGGGGGGGGGATTGCCAAAAACATTCAGTACTTC.

The genes are TRBV2 and TRBJ1-2; TRBD1 aligns across 9 bases. The CDR3 loop spans 16 amino acids. J gave up 8 bases and V 5 bases, and 15 bases lay outside the gene matches. CDR1 and CDR2 (germline): SNHLY, FYNNEI. CDR3: CASSTRTSDRGGGYTF. CDR3 DNA sequence: TGTGCCAGCAGTACTCGGACCTCGGACAGGGGAGGAGGCTACACCTTC.

The rearrangement links TRBV4-2 to TRBJ2-7, with 7 bases fitting TRBD1. The CDR3 is made up of 15 amino acids. Trimming removed 0 bases from V and 4 bases from J; junction bases left unmatched: 6. CDR1 is LGHNA, CDR2 YNFKEQ, per germline. The CDR3 protein is CASSQETSGQYEQYF. CDR3 nucleotides: TGTGCCAGCAGCCAAGAAACCTCGGGACAGTACGAGCAGTACTTC.

This chain connects TRBV4-1 to TRBJ2-7, with 13 bases that match TRBD2. The junction had 3 bases not matched to a gene; V was cut back by 3 bases and J by 4 bases. The CDR3 spans 15 residues. Germline lookup yields CDR1 MGHRA and CDR2 YSYEKL. CDR3 sequence (DNA): TGCGCCAGCAGCCATGGGACTAGCGGGGCATACGAGCAGTACTTC. As protein: CASSHGTSGAYEQYF.

The chain links TRBV18 to TRBJ2-7, with 11 bases lining up with TRBD2. Germline trimming cut 6 bases from V and 5 bases from J; bases unmatched to any gene: 9. The CDR3 length is 15 residues. Germline V gives CDR1 KGHSH, CDR2 LQKENI. The CDR3 DNA is TGTGCCAGCTCCGGGACTAGCGGACAACGGCACGAGCAGTACTTC. Encoded protein: CASSGTSGQRHEQYF. The full variable domain, rest sourced from reference TRBV18 and TRBJ2-7, is NAGVMQNPRHLVRRRGQEARLRCSPMKGHSHVYWYRQLPEEGLKFMVYLQKENIIDESGMPKERFSAEFPKEGPSILRIQQVVRGDSAAYFCASSGTSGQRHEQYFGPGTRLTVT.

The J gene is TRBJ2-5, the V gene TRBV20-1; D is ambiguous. Trimming pared 7 bases from V and 2 bases from J, leaving 5 bases between. This CDR3 contains 10 residues. From germline, CDR1 is DFQATT and CDR2 SNEGSKA (reference sequence). The CDR3 reads CSVGQETQYF. The CDR3 region has the DNA TGCAGTGTCGGGCAAGAGACCCAGTACTTC.

This clone has a handful of counts. V is TRBV7-3 and J is TRBJ2-3; perhaps TRBD2 as D (5 bases). Germline V gives CDR1 SGHTA, CDR2 FQGTGA. V dropped 2 bases and J dropped 3 bases, with 9 bases sitting between them. This CDR3 is 14 amino acids long. This CDR3 is CASSLREQTDTQYF. In DNA form, the CDR3 reads TGTGCCAGCAGCTTACGGGAACAGACAGATACGCAGTATTTT.